This T cell receptor beta chain was obtained from a study of blood T cell repertoires in COVID-19. Study in general: T cells, B-cell-depleted T cells, or PBMCs provided the cDNA or gDNA that served as material.

CDR1 SGHTS and CDR2 YDEGEE come from the germline V gene. Trimming took 0 bases from V and 5 from J; bases not matched to a gene: 7. The CDR3 consists of 17 residues. Sequencing used immunoSEQ multiplex PCR; TCRdb keeps in-frame clones, though not all of them. Among under 95,000 clones, roughly 86% were seen once, and the ten largest hold about 5.1%. What was sequenced was peripheral blood. The genes are TRBV5-8 and TRBJ2-3, with TRBD2 identical over 12 bases. The sequence was obtained from a man in his forties with acute or convalescent COVID-19. CDR3 nucleotide sequence: TGTGCCAGCAGCTTGGGCCGACTAGCGGGAGTTGTAGATACGCAGTATTTT. It codes for CASSLGRLAGVVDTQYF.